What follows is one T cell receptor beta chain and its context. The antigen this receptor binds is unknown. Per-base qualities were not stored, and no clone one base away is much larger. These data originate in a study of T-cell reconstitution after alpha-beta-depleted transplantation in children (dated by TCRdb to 2016 to 2017). Background for the entire study: T-cell immune reconstitution after TCRalphabeta/CD19-depleted allogeneic hematopoietic cell transplantation in children was quantitatively tracked in the study by means of TCR repertoire profiling.

Libraries were constructed by PCR. TCRdb shows the sequencer as Illumina HiSeq 2500. TCR library preparation used molecular barcoding, with unique molecular identifiers applied to normalize quantification of the TCRbeta repertoire. TCRdb took the public reads, trimmed them with fastp at Q25, ran MiXCR for clone calling and kept in-frame beta chains. Each entry merges the rows of one CDR3 protein and shows their most common DNA and genes. For this sample there are 450,000 to 550,000 distinct CDR3 sequences; about 10% appear just once. The ten largest clonotypes hold about 15% of the sample. A distance of 11 bases separates the germline ends of V and J, which lose 3 bases and 5 bases respectively. Via the germline V gene, CDR1 is KGHSH and CDR2 LQKENI. Its CDR3 holds 15 amino acids, cysteine through phenylalanine. Of all the DNA, just the CDR3 is kept, 45 bases in frame from base 1. Study-wide conclusions, independent of this receptor: The apparently early alphabetaT-cell count recovery about two months after transplant was reportedly dependent on only several hundred rapidly expanded clones derived from non-depleted graft cells. Over the following months the frequencies of hyperexpanded clones went down, and after one year T-cell counts and TCRbeta diversity were mostly credited to newly produced T cells. The high TCRbeta diversity at day 60 in some patients was ascribed to recipient T cells and intrathymic progenitors that had survived conditioning.

This specimen's treatment or condition label, per the study, means: allogeneic hematopoietic cell transplantation with graft depleted of TCRalphabeta T cells and CD19 B cells. The transplant recipients were children given TCRalphabeta/CD19-depleted allogeneic hematopoietic cell grafts. This chain joins TRBV18 to TRBJ1-6, with the identity of the D gene unclear. This sequence was found in a female patient aged 2 to 10 who had a stem cell transplant for aplastic anemia, so the T cells may come from the graft donor. Sequenced here: PBMCs, mostly from graft donor cells, sampled 180 days after TCRalphabeta/CD19-depleted stem cell transplant. The DNA is TGTGCCAGCTCACCGGTGCGCGCGGATAATTCACCCCTCCACTTT. It translates to CASSPVRADNSPLHF.